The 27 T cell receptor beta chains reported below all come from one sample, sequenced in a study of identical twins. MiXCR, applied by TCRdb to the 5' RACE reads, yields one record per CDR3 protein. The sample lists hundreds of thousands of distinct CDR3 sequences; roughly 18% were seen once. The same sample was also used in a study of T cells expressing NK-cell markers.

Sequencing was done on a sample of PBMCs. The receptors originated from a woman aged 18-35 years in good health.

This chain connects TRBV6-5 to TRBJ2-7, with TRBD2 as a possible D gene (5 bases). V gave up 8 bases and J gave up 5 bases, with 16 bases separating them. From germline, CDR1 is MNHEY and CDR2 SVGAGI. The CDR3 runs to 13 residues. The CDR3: CASVLVQSHEQYF. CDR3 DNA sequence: TGTGCCAGCGTACTAGTTCAATCCCACGAGCAGTACTTC.

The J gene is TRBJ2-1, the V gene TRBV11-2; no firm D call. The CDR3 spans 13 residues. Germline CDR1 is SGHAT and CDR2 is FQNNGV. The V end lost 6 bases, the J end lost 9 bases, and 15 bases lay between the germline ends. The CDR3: CASRTVQLTEQFF. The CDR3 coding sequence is TGTGCCAGCAGAACCGTACAACTTACTGAGCAGTTCTTC.

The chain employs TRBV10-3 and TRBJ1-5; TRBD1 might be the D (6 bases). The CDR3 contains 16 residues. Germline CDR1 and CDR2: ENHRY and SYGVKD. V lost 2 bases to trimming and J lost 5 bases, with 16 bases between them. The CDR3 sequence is CAISEASRGSYQPQHF. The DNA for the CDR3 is TGTGCCATCAGTGAGGCGAGCAGGGGTTCTTATCAGCCCCAGCATTTT.

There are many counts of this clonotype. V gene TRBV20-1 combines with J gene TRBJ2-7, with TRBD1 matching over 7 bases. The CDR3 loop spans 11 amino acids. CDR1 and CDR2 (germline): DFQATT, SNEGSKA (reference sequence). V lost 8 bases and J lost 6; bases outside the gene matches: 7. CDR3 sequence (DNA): TGCAGTACCAACAGGGGCCTCGAGCAGTACTTC. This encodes CSTNRGLEQYF.

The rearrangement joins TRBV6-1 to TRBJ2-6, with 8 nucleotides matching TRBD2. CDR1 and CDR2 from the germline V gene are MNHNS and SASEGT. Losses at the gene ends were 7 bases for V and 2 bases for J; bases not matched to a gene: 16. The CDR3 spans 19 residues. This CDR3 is CASKKSPSGRTAGANVLTF. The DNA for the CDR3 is TGTGCCAGCAAGAAAAGCCCGAGCGGGAGAACGGCTGGGGCCAACGTCCTGACTTTC.

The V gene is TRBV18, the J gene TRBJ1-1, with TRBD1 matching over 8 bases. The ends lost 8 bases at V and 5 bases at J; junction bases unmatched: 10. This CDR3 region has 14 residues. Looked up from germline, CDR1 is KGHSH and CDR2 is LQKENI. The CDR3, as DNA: TGTGCCAGCCGAAGTTCGACAGGGGCGACTGAAGCTTTCTTT. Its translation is CASRSSTGATEAFF. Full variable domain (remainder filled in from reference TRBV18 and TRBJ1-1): NAGVMQNPRHLVRRRGQEARLRCSPMKGHSHVYWYRQLPEEGLKFMVYLQKENIIDESGMPKERFSAEFPKEGPSILRIQQVVRGDSAAYFCASRSSTGATEAFFGQGTRLTVV.

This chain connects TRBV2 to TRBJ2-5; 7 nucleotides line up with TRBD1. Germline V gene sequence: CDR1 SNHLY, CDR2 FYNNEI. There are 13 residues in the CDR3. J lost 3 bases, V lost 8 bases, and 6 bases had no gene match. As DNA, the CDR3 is TGTGCCAGCGCAAGGGACAGAGAAGAGACCCAGTACTTC. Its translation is CASARDREETQYF.

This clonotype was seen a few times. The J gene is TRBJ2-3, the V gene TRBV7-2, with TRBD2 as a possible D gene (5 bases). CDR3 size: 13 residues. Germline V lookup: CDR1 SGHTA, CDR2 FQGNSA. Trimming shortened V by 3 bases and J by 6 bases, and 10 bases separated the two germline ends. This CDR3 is CASSFSRGDTQYF. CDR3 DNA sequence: TGTGCCAGCAGCTTCTCTAGAGGGGATACGCAGTATTTT.

DNA for the CDR3: TGCGCCAGCAGCCGTTCGGGGGGGCCCACTCAAAGGGGGGAGCAGTTCTTC. It specifies CASSRSGGPTQRGEQFF. The chain links TRBV4-3 to TRBJ2-1; 8 bases fit TRBD2. Germline V CDR1 and CDR2: LGHNA, YSLEER. V lost 4 bases and J lost 10; bases outside the gene matches: 18. The CDR3 covers 17 residues.

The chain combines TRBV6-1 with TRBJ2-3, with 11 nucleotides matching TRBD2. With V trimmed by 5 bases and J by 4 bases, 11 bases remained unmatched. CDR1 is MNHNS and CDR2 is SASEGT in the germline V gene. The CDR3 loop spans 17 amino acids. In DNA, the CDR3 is TGTGCCAGCAGTCTCCATACTAGCGGGGGAGTTGCAGATACGCAGTATTTT. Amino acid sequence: CASSLHTSGGVADTQYF.

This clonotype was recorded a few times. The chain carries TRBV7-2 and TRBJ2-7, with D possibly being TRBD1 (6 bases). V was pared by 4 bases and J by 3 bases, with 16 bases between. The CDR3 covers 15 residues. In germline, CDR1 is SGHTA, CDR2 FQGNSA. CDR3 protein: CASSSAQGIFYEQYF. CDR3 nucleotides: TGTGCCAGCAGCTCAGCACAGGGAATCTTCTACGAGCAGTACTTC.

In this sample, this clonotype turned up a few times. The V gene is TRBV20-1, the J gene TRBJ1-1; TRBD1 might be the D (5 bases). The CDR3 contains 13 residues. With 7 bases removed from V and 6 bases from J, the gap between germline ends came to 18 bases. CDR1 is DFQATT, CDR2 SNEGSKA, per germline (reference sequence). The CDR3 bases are TGCAGTGTAGCAAGAACAGGTCTCCCTGAAGCTTTCTTT. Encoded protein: CSVARTGLPEAFF.

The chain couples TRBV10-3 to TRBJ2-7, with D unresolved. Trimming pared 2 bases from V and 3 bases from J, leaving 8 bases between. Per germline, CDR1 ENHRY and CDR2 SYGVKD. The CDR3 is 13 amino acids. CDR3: CAISEEVFYEQYF. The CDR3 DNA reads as TGTGCCATCAGTGAGGAGGTTTTCTACGAGCAGTACTTC.

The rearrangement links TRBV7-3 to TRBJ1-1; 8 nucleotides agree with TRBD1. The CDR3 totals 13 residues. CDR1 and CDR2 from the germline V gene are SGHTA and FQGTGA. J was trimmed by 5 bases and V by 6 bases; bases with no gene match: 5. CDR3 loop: CASSSDRETEAFF. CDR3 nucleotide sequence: TGTGCCAGCAGTTCGGACAGGGAGACTGAAGCTTTCTTT.

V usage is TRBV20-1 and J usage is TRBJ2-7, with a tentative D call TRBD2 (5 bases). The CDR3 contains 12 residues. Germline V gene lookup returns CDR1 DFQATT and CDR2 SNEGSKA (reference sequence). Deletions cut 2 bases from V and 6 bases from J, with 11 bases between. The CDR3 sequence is CSARPFGVEQYF. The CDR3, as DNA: TGCAGTGCTAGACCATTCGGGGTCGAGCAGTACTTC.

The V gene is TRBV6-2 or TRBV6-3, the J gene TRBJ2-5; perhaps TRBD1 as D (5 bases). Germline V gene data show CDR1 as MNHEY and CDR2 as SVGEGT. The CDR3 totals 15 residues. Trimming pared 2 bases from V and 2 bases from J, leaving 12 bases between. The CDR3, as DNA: TGTGCCAGCAGTTACACCCAGGGCGGACAAGAGACCCAGTACTTC. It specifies CASSYTQGGQETQYF.

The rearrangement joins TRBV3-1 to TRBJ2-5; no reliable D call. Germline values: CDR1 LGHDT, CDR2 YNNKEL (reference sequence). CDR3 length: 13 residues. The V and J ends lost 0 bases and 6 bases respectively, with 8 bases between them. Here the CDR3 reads CASSQDVRKTQYF. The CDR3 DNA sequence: TGTGCCAGCAGCCAAGATGTTCGAAAGACCCAGTACTTC.

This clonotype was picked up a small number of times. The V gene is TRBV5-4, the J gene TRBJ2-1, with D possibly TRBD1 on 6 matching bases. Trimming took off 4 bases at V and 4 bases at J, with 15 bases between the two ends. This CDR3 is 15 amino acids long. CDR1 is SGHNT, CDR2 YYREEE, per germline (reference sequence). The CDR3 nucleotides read TGTGCCAGCAGCCCAACCTCTGGACAGTACAATGAGCAGTTCTTC. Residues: CASSPTSGQYNEQFF. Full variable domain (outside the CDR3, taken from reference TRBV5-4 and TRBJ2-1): ETGVTQSPTHLIKTRGQQVTLRCSSQSGHNTVSWYQQALGQGPQFIFQYYREEENGRGNFPPRFSGLQFPNYSSELNVNALELDDSALYLCASSPTSGQYNEQFFGPGTRLTVL.

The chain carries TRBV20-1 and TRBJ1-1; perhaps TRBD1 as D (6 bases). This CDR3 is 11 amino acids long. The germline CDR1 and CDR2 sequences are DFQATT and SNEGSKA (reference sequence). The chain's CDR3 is CRIQGGAEAFF. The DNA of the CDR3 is TGCAGAATACAGGGTGGAGCTGAAGCTTTCTTT.

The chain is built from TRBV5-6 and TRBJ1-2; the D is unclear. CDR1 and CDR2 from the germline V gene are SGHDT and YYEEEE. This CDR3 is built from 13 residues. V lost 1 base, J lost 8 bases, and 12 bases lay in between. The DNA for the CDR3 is TGTGCCAGCAGCTTGTCTCCCCCGGGGGGCTACACCTTC. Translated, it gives CASSLSPPGGYTF.

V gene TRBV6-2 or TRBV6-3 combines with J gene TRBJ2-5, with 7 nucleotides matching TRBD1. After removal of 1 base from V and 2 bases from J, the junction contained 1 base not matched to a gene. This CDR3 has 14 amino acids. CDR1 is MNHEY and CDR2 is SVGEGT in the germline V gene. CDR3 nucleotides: TGTGCCAGCAGTTACTGGGGACAGCAAGAGACCCAGTACTTC. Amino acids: CASSYWGQQETQYF.

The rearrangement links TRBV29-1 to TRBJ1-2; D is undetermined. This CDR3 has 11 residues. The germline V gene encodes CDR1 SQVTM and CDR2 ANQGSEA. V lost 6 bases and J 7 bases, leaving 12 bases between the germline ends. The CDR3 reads CSVTRASGYTF. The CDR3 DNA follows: TGCAGCGTCACGAGGGCCAGTGGCTACACCTTC.

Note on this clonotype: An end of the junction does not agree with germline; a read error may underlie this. CDR3 sequence: CVSSPGEARTDTQYF. The CDR3 bases are TGTGTCAGCAGCCCCGGGGAGGCACGCACAGATACGCAGTATTTT. The chain has TRBV12-3 or TRBV12-4 and TRBJ2-3, with TRBD2 as a possible D gene (6 bases). The CDR3 runs 15 residues.

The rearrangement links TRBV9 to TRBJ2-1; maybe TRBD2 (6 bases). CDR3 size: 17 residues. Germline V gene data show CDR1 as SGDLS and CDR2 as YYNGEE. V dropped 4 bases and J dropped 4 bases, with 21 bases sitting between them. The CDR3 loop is CASSTGRAYGGYNEQFF. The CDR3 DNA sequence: TGTGCCAGCAGCACCGGTAGGGCCTATGGAGGGTACAATGAGCAGTTCTTC.

For the CDR3, the DNA is TGTGCCAGCAGCTTACACCAATTTAGGGCGGGGACCCAAGAGACCCAGTACTTC. This codes for CASSLHQFRAGTQETQYF. V gene TRBV11-2 combines with J gene TRBJ2-5; possible D gene TRBD2, 6 bases. The V and J ends lost 2 bases and 1 base respectively, with 20 bases between them. Germline lookup yields CDR1 SGHAT and CDR2 FQNNGV. The CDR3 covers 18 residues.

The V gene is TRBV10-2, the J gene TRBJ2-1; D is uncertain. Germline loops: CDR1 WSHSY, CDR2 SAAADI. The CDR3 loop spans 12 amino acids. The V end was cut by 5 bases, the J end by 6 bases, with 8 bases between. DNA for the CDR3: TGCGCCAGCAGTCAACTCCCCAATGAGCAGTTCTTC. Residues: CASSQLPNEQFF.

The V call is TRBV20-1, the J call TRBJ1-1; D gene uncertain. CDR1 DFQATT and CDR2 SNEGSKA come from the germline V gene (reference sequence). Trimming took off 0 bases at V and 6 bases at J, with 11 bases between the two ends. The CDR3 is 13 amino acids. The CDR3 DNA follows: TGCAGTGCTAGAGATACCGGGCGATCTGAAGCTTTCTTT. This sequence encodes CSARDTGRSEAFF.